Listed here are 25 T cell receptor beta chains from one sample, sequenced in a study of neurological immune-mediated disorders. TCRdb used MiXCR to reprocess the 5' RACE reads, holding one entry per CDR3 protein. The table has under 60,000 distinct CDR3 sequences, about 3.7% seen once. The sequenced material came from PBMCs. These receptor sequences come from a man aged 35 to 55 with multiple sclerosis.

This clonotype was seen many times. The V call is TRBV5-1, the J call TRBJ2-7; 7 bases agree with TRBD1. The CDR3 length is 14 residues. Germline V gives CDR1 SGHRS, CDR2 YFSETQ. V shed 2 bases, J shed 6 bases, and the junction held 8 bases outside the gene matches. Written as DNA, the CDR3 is TGCGCCAGCAGCTTCACCGGGACAGTGCTCGAGCAGTACTTC. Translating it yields CASSFTGTVLEQYF. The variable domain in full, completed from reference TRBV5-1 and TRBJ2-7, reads KAGVTQTPRYLIKTRGQQVTLSCSPISGHRSVSWYQQTPGQGLQFLFEYFSETQRNKGNFPGRFSGRQFSNSRSEMNVSTLELGDSALYLCASSFTGTVLEQYFGPGTRLTVT.

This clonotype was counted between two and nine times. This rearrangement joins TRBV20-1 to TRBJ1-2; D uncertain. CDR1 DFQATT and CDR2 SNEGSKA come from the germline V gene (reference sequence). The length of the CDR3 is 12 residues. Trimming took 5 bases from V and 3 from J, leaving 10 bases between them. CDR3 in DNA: TGCAGTGCTCTCCGGGTGGACTATGGCTACACCTTC. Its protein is CSALRVDYGYTF.

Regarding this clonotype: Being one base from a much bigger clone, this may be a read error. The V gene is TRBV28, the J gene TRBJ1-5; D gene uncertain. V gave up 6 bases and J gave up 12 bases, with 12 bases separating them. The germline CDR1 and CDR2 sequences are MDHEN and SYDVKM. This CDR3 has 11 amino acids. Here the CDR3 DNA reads TGTGCCAGCAGATATACCAGATACCAGCATTTT. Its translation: CASRYTRYQHF.

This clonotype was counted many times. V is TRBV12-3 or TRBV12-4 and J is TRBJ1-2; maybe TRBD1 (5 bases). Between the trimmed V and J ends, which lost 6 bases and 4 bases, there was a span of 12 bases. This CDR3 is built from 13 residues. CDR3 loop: CASSRGGSYGYTF. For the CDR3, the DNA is TGTGCCAGCAGCCGGGGGGGGAGCTATGGCTACACCTTC.

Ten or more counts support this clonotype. In DNA form, the CDR3 reads TGTGCCAGCAAAACCGGGACAGGGGATGAAAAACTGTTTTTT. Translating it yields CASKTGTGDEKLFF. J is TRBJ1-4 and V is TRBV18, with 10 positions matching TRBD1. Germline CDR1 KGHSH, CDR2 LQKENI. The trim removed 8 bases at V and 6 bases at J, leaving 6 bases unmatched. CDR3 size: 14 residues.

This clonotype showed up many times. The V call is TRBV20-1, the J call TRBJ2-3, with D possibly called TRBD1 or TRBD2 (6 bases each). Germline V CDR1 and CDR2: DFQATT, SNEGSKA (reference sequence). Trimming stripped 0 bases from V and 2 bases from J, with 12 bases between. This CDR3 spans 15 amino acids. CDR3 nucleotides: TGCAGTGCTAGAGAATCGGGGGCCTTCACAGATACGCAGTATTTT. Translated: CSARESGAFTDTQYF.

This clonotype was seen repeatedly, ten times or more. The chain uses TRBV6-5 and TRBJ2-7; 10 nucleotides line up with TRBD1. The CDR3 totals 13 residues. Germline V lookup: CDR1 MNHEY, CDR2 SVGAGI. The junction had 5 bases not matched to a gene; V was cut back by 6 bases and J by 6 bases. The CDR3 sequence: CASRLTGGGEQYF. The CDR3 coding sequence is TGTGCCAGCAGGCTGACAGGGGGCGGCGAGCAGTACTTC.

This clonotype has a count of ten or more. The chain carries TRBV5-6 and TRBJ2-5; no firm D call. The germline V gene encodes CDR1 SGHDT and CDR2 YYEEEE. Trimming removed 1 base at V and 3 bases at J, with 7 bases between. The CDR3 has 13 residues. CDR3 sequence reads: CASSLSVEETQYF. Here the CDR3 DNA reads TGTGCCAGCAGCTTGTCAGTTGAAGAGACCCAGTACTTC.

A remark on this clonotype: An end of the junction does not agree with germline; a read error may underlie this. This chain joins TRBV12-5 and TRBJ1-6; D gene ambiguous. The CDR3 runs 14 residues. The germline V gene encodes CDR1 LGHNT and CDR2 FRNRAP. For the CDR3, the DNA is TGTGCTAGTGCCGAACATCCAACTCAGTCACCCCTCAACTTT. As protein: CASAEHPTQSPLNF.

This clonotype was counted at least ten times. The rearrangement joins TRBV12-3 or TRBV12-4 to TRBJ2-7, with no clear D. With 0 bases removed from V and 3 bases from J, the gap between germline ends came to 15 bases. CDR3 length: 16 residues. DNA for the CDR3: TGTGCCAGCAGTTTAGCTGGCGCTATCGGGTTCTACGAGCAGTACTTC. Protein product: CASSLAGAIGFYEQYF.

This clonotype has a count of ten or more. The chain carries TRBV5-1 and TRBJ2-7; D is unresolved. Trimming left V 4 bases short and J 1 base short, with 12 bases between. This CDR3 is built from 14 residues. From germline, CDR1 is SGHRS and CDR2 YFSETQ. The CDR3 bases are TGCGCCAGCAGCATTGTAGTCGGTTCCTACGAGCAGTACTTC. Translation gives CASSIVVGSYEQYF.

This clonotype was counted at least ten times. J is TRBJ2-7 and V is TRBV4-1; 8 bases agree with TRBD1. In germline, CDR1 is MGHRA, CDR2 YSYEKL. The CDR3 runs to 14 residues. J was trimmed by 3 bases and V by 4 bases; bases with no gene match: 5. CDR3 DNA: TGCGCCAGCAGCCCCGGGACAGGATACTACGAGCAGTACTTC. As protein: CASSPGTGYYEQYF.

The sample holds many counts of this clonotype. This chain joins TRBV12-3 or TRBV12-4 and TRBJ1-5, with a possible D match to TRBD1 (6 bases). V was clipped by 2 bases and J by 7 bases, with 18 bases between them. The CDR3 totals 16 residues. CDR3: CASSLILSGANQPQHF. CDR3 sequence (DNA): TGTGCCAGCAGTTTAATTCTCTCAGGGGCAAACCAGCCCCAGCATTTT.

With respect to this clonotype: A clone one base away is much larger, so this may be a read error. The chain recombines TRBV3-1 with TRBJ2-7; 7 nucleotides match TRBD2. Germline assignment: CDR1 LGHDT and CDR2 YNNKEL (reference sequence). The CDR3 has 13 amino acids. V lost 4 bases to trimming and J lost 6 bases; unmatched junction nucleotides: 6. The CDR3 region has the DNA TGTGCCAGCAGCCCGGGAAAGCGGGGCGAGCAGTACTTC. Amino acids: CASSPGKRGEQYF.

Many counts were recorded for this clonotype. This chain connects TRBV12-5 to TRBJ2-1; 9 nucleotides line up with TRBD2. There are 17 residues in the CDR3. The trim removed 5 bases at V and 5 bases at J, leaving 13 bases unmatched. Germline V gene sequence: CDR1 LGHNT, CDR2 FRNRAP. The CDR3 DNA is TGTGCTAGTGGTCGCGGGGGGGCCAGAAGGGTTAACAATGAGCAGTTCTTC. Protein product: CASGRGGARRVNNEQFF.

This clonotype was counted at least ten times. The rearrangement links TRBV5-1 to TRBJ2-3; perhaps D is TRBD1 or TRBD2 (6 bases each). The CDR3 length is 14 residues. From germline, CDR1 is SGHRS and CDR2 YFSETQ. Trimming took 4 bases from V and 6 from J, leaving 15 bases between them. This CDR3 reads CASSQNLGGDTQYF. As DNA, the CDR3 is TGCGCCAGCAGCCAAAACTTGGGGGGCGATACGCAGTATTTT.

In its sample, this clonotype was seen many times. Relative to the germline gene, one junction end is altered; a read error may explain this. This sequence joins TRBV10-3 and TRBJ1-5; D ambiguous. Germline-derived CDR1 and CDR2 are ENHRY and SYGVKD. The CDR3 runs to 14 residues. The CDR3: CAISESASNQPQNF. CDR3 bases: TGTGCCATCAGTGAGTCTGCTAGCAATCAGCCCCAGAATTTT.

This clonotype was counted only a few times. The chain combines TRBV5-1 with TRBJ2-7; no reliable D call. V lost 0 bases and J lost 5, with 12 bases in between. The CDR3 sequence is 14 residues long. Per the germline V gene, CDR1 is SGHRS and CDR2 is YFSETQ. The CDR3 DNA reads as TGCGCCAGCAGCTTGGGGGCAATTGAGGACGAGCAGTACTTC. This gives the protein CASSLGAIEDEQYF.

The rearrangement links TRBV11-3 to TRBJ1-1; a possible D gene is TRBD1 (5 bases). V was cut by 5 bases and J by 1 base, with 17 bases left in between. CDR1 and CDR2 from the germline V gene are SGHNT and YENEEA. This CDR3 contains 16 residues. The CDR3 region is CASSPLLVDKNTEAFF. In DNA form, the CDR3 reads TGTGCCAGCAGCCCACTCCTAGTGGACAAGAACACTGAAGCTTTCTTT.

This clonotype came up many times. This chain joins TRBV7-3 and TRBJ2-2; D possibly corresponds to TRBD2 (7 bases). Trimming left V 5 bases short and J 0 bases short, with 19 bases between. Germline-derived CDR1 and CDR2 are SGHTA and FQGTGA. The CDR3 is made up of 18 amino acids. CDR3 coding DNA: TGTGCCAGCAGCCTCCTGGGGGGGCCCGCCGCGAACACCGGGGAGCTGTTTTTT. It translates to CASSLLGGPAANTGELFF.

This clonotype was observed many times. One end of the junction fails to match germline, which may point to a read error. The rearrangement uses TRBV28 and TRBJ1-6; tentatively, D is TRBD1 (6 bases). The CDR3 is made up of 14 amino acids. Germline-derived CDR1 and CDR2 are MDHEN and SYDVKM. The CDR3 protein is CASSLGGQGSPLNF. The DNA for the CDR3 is TGTGCCAGCAGTTTAGGGGGGCAGGGTTCACCCCTCAACTTT.

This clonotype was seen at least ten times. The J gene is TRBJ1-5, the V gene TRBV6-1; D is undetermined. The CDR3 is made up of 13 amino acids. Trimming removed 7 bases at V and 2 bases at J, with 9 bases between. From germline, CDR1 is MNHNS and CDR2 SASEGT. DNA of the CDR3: TGTGCCAGCACAGCGGTGGGCAATCAGCCCCAGCATTTT. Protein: CASTAVGNQPQHF.

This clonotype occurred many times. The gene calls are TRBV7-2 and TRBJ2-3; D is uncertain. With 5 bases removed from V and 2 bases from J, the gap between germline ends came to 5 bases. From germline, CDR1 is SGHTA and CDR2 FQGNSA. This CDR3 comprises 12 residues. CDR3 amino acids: CASSPYTDTQYF. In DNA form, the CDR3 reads TGTGCCAGCAGCCCTTACACAGATACGCAGTATTTT.

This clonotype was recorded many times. CDR3 sequence: CASSVHLSGGNTGELFF. The CDR3 DNA follows: TGTGCCAGCAGCGTCCACCTTAGCGGGGGGAACACCGGGGAGCTGTTTTTT. The J gene is TRBJ2-2, the V gene TRBV9; 9 positions agree with TRBD2. V shed 2 bases, J shed 1 base, and the junction held 6 bases outside the gene matches. CDR1 is SGDLS, CDR2 YYNGEE, per germline. The CDR3 is 17 residues long.

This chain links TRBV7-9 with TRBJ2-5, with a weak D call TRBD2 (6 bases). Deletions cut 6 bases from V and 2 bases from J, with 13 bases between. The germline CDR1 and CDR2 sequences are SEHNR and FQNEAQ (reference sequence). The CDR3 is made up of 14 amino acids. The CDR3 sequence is CASRRRGPQETQYF. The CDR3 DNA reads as TGTGCCAGCAGAAGGCGGGGACCGCAAGAGACCCAGTACTTC.